This T cell receptor (beta chain) was identified in a study of cytomegalovirus exposure and HLA in healthy donors. Overall study findings and caveats: A reported reduction in N-insertions relative to the approximately 690-donor mean was seen in an Asian-associated ancestry cluster in a later analysis. The study carried out a later analysis of TCR beta sequences. It associated approximately 17,000 of them with specific HLA alleles at a false discovery rate of 0.05. A likely sequencing artifact accounted for one observed cluster of highly shared sequence variants. The study flagged approximately 180 TCR beta chains as cytomegalovirus-associated.

Of note for this clone: What it recognizes is unknown. A junction boundary mismatches the germline segment, possibly from a read error.

PCR was performed using 60 Vbeta and 13 Jbeta primers. Sequencing used immunoSEQ multiplex PCR; TCRdb keeps in-frame clones, though not all of them. Of 150,000 to 250,000 clones in the sample, 79% were seen once. There are 10 residues in the CDR3. CDR1 SGHRS and CDR2 YFSETQ come from the germline V gene. V and J are TRBV5-1 and TRBJ1-2; D remains unclear. This TCR was recovered from a woman aged 25 to 39 in good health and CMV-seropositive. The sequenced material came from PBMCs. Here the CDR3 reads CASSLFEGFF. CDR3 DNA sequence: TGCGCCAGCAGCTTGTTTGAGGGCTTCTTC.